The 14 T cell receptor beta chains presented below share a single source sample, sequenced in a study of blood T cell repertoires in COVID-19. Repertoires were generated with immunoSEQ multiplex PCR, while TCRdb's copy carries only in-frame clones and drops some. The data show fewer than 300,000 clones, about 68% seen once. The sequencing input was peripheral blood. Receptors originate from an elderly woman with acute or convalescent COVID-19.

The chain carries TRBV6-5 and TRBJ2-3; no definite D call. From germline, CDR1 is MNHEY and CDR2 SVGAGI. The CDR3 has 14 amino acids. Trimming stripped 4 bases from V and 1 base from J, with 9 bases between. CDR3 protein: CASSSLVGTDTQYF. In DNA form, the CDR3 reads TGTGCCAGCAGTTCATTAGTGGGCACAGATACGCAGTATTTT.

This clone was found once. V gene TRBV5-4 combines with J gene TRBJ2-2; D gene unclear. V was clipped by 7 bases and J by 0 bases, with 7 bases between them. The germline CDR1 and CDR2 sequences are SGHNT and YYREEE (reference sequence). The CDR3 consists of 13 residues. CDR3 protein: CASYGSNTGELFF. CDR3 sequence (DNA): TGTGCCAGCTACGGGTCGAACACCGGGGAGCTGTTTTTT.

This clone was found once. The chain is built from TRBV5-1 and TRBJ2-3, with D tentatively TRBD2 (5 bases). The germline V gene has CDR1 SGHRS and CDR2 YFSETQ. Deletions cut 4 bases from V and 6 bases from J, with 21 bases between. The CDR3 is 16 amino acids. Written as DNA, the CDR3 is TGCGCCAGCAGCCCCGGAGGACTCCCCTCTTTGGATACGCAGTATTTT. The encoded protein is CASSPGGLPSLDTQYF.

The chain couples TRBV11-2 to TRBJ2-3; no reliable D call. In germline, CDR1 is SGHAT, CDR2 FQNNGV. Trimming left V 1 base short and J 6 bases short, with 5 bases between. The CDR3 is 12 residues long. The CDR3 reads CASSLGHDTQYF. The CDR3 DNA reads TGTGCCAGCAGCTTAGGGCATGATACGCAGTATTTT.

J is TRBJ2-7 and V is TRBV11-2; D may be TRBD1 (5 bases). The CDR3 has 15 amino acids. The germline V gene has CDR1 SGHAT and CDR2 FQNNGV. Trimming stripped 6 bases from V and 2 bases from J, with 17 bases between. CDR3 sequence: CASSSRHIQAYEQYF. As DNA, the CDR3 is TGTGCCAGCAGTTCTCGGCACATACAGGCCTACGAGCAGTACTTC. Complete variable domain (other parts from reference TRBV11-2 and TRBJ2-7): EAGVAQSPRYKIIEKRQSVAFWCNPISGHATLYWYQQILGQGPKLLIQFQNNGVVDDSQLPKDRFSAERLKGVDSTLKIQPAKLEDSAVYLCASSSRHIQAYEQYFGPGTRLTVT.

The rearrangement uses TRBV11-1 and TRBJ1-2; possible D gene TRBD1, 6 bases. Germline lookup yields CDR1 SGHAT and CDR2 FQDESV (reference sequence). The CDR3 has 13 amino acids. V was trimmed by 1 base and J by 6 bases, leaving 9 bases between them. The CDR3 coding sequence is TGTGCCAGCAGCTTAGGAGGGGGAAATGGCTACACCTTC. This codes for CASSLGGGNGYTF.

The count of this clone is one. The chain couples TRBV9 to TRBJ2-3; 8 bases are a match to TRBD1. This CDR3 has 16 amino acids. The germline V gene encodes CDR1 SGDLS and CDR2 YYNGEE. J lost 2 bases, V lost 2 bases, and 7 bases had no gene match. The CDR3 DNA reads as TGTGCCAGCAGCGTGACACAGGGGGGCTCCACAGATACGCAGTATTTT. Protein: CASSVTQGGSTDTQYF.

The CDR3: CASSTSTGQGVGYTF. In DNA, the CDR3 is TGTGCCAGCAGCACATCCACGGGACAGGGTGTAGGCTACACCTTC. The chain joins TRBV7-2 to TRBJ1-2; 9 bases are a match to TRBD1. J gave up 8 bases and V 5 bases, and 12 bases lay outside the gene matches. CDR3 size: 15 residues. The germline V gene has CDR1 SGHTA and CDR2 FQGNSA.

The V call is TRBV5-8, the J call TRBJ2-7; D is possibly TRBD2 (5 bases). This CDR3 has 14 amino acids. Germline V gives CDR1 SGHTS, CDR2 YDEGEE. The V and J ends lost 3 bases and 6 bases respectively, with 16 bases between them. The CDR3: CASSSGLGAVEQYF. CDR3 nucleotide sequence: TGTGCCAGCAGCTCTGGACTGGGAGCTGTCGAGCAGTACTTC. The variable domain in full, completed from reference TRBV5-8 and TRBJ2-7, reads EAGVTQSPTHLIKTRGQQATLRCSPISGHTSVYWYQQALGLGLQFLLWYDEGEERNRGNFPPRFSGRQFPNYSSELNVNALELEDSALYLCASSSGLGAVEQYFGPGTRLTVT.

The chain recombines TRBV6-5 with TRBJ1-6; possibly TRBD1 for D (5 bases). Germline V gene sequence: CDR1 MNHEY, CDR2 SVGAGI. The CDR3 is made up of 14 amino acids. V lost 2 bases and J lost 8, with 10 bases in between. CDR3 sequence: CASSYRGWDSPLHF. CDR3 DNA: TGTGCCAGCAGTTACAGGGGATGGGATTCACCCCTCCACTTT.

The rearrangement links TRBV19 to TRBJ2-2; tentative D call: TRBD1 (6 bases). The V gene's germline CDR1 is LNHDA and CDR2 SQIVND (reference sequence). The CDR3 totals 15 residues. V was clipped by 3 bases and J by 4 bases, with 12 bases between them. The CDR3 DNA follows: TGTGCCAGTAGTATTGGGGTAGGGGGCACCGGGGAGCTGTTTTTT. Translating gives CASSIGVGGTGELFF.

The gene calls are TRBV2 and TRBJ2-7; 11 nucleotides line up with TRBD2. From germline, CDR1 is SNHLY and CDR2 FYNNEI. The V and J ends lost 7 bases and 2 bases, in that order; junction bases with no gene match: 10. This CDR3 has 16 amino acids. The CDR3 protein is CASKSRLAGGAYEQYF. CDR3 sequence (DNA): TGTGCCAGCAAGTCTCGGCTAGCGGGAGGAGCCTACGAGCAGTACTTC.

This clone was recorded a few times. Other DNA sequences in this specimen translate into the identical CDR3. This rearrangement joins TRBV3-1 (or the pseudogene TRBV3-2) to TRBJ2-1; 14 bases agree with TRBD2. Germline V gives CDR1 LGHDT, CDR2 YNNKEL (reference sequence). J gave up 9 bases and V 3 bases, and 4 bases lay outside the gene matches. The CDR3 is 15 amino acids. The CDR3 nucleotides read TGTGCCAGCAGCCAGGGACTAGCGGGAGTCGGTGAGCAGTTCTTC. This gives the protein CASSQGLAGVGEQFF.

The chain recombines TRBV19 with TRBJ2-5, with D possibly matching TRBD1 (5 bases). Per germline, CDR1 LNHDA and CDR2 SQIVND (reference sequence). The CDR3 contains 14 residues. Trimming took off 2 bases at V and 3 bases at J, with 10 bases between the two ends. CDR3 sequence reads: CASSIQGLEETQYF. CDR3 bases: TGTGCCAGTAGTATACAGGGTTTAGAAGAGACCCAGTACTTC.